These 31 T cell receptor beta chains originate from one sample sequenced in a study of a mutant IDH1 vaccine in newly diagnosed glioma. Sequencing used immunoSEQ multiplex PCR; TCRdb keeps in-frame clones, though not all of them. The sample shows more than 45,000 clones, 88% of them seen only once. The time point denotes: week 35, safety follow-up. Each dose delivered 300 ug of mutant IDH1 20-mer peptide subcutaneously with imiquimod. Their antigen targets remain unknown. The sequenced sample was PBMCs, obtained from a glioma patient whose treatment included an IDH1 peptide vaccine. The receptors derive from a middle-aged woman with glioma.

V is TRBV7-9 and J is TRBJ2-1; D possibly matches TRBD1 or TRBD2 (5 bases each). The CDR3 length is 16 residues. Germline values: CDR1 SEHNR, CDR2 FQNEAQ (reference sequence). Trimming cost V 3 bases and J 8 bases, with 20 bases left between them. This chain's CDR3 is CASSLERGALLDEQFF. CDR3 coding DNA: TGTGCCAGCAGCTTGGAAAGGGGAGCTTTATTGGATGAGCAGTTCTTC. Full variable domain (remainder filled in from reference TRBV7-9 and TRBJ2-1): DTGVSQNPRHKITKRGQNVTFRCDPISEHNRLYWYRQTLGQGPEFLTYFQNEAQLEKSRLLSDRFSAERPKGSFSTLEIQRTEQGDSAMYLCASSLERGALLDEQFFGPGTRLTVL.

The CDR3 spells CASSELKGRSHNEQFF. For the CDR3, the DNA is TGTGCCAGCAGTGAACTCAAGGGGCGGAGTCACAATGAGCAGTTCTTC. The chain combines TRBV6-1 with TRBJ2-1; a weak D match, TRBD1 (5 bases). CDR1 is MNHNS and CDR2 is SASEGT in the germline V gene. The CDR3 totals 16 residues. Deletions cut 2 bases from V and 5 bases from J, with 16 bases between.

The V call is TRBV19, the J call TRBJ2-7; 13 nucleotides line up with TRBD2. The V segment lost 4 bases and the J segment 5 bases; nucleotides outside the gene matches: 8. Germline CDR1 LNHDA, CDR2 SQIVND (reference sequence). The CDR3 consists of 16 residues. The CDR3 DNA follows: TGTGCCAGTAGTACCGGGTGGACTAGCGGGAGCCACGAGCAGTACTTC. The encoded protein is CASSTGWTSGSHEQYF. Full variable domain (rest looked up from reference TRBV19 and TRBJ2-7): DGGITQSPKYLFRKEGQNVTLSCEQNLNHDAMYWYRQDPGQGLRLIYYSQIVNDFQKGDIAEGYSVSREKKESFPLTVTSAQKNPTAFYLCASSTGWTSGSHEQYFGPGTRLTVT.

This sequence joins TRBV28 and TRBJ1-5; 11 bases agree with TRBD1. This CDR3 contains 15 residues. The V and J ends lost 6 bases and 6 bases, in that order; junction bases with no gene match: 7. CDR1 is MDHEN, CDR2 SYDVKM, per germline. CDR3: CASRETGQGGQPQHF. In DNA form, the CDR3 reads TGTGCCAGCAGGGAGACGGGACAGGGGGGTCAGCCCCAGCATTTT.

V gene TRBV6-6 combines with J gene TRBJ2-7; perhaps TRBD1 as D (5 bases). V lost 2 bases and J 0 bases, leaving 14 bases between the germline ends. The CDR3 runs to 16 residues. Germline CDR1 is MNHNY and CDR2 is SVGAGI (reference sequence). This CDR3 reads CASSYVVGRSSYEQYF. Written as DNA, the CDR3 is TGTGCCAGCAGTTACGTGGTGGGGCGGAGCTCCTACGAGCAGTACTTC.

V gene TRBV2 combines with J gene TRBJ2-3; no firm D call. The ends were cut back, 5 bases at V and 5 bases at J, with 5 bases in the middle. The CDR3 is 11 residues long. Per the germline V gene, CDR1 is SNHLY and CDR2 is FYNNEI. CDR3 protein: CASSYRDTQYF. CDR3 DNA sequence: TGTGCCAGCAGTTACAGAGATACGCAGTATTTT.

The chain employs TRBV4-1 and TRBJ2-7; the match to TRBD2 covers 7 bases. The germline V gene encodes CDR1 MGHRA and CDR2 YSYEKL. The CDR3 extends over 15 amino acids. Losses at the gene ends were 2 bases for V and 2 bases for J; bases not matched to a gene: 6. For the CDR3, the DNA is TGCGCCAGCAGCCAACATTTACGGGGGGCCTACGAGCAGTACTTC. Amino acids: CASSQHLRGAYEQYF.

With respect to this clone: The sample has other DNA sequences that encode this CDR3 too. J is TRBJ2-3 and V is TRBV7-2; D gene uncertain. V gave up 3 bases and J gave up 0 bases, with 7 bases separating them. Germline assignment: CDR1 SGHTA and CDR2 FQGNSA. This CDR3 comprises 14 residues. In DNA, the CDR3 is TGTGCCAGCAGCTTTTACAGTAGCACAGATACGCAGTATTTT. Translation gives CASSFYSSTDTQYF.

This sequence joins TRBV4-1 and TRBJ2-3; 8 nucleotides line up with TRBD2. Germline CDR1 reads MGHRA; CDR2 reads YSYEKL. The CDR3 totals 14 residues. Trimming took 1 base from V and 8 from J; bases not matched to a gene: 5. This chain's CDR3 is CASSQAGGVSTQYF. The CDR3 region has the DNA TGCGCCAGCAGCCAAGCGGGAGGGGTTAGTACGCAGTATTTT.

The rearrangement links TRBV27 to TRBJ1-2, with 8 bases identical to TRBD1. V was pared by 3 bases and J by 4 bases, with 7 bases of the junction left unmatched. Germline V gene data show CDR1 as MNHEY and CDR2 as SMNVEV (reference sequence). The CDR3 is 15 residues long. CDR3 amino acids: CASSFRGLVGYGYTF. The DNA of the CDR3 is TGTGCCAGCAGTTTCAGGGGGCTGGTAGGCTATGGCTACACCTTC.

The rearrangement joins TRBV29-1 to TRBJ1-2; D may be TRBD1 (6 bases). The CDR3 covers 14 residues. Trimming stripped 4 bases from V and 4 bases from J, with 16 bases between. From germline, CDR1 is SQVTM and CDR2 ANQGSEA. DNA for the CDR3: TGCAGCGTTGTCGGACGGGGGGCAGGCTATGGCTACACCTTC. Translating it yields CSVVGRGAGYGYTF.

This clone was seen only once. The chain joins TRBV18 to TRBJ2-5; D is ambiguous. The germline gives CDR1 KGHSH, CDR2 LQKENI. This CDR3 region has 11 residues. Trimming stripped 6 bases from V and 2 bases from J, with 4 bases between. CDR3 region: CASSLQETQYF. The CDR3, as DNA: TGTGCCAGCTCGCTACAAGAGACCCAGTACTTC.

This clone was counted once. The CDR3 loop is CASSYSGRETYNEQFF. CDR3 coding DNA: TGTGCCAGCAGTTACTCTGGGCGGGAGACCTACAATGAGCAGTTCTTC. The chain joins TRBV6-5 to TRBJ2-1; 7 bases are a match to TRBD2. CDR1 is MNHEY and CDR2 is SVGAGI in the germline V gene. CDR3 length: 16 residues. Germline trimming cut 0 bases from V and 2 bases from J; bases unmatched to any gene: 4.

The V and J genes are TRBV4-1 and TRBJ2-7; possibly TRBD2 for D (5 bases). The V and J ends lost 1 base and 0 bases respectively, with 13 bases between them. Germline assignment: CDR1 MGHRA and CDR2 YSYEKL. The CDR3 consists of 16 residues. CDR3 DNA: TGCGCCAGCAGCCAAGGTTGGGGAGTCAGCTCCTACGAGCAGTACTTC. It translates to CASSQGWGVSSYEQYF.

This chain uses TRBV2 with TRBJ1-1; D uncertain. This CDR3 has 13 amino acids. Trimming removed 4 bases at V and 4 bases at J, with 10 bases between. Germline loops: CDR1 SNHLY, CDR2 FYNNEI. As DNA, the CDR3 is TGTGCCAGCAGTGTCCTACCGTCCACTGAAGCTTTCTTT. Translating gives CASSVLPSTEAFF.

V and J are TRBV19 and TRBJ2-2; a possible D gene is TRBD2 (5 bases). CDR3 size: 15 residues. The germline V gene encodes CDR1 LNHDA and CDR2 SQIVND (reference sequence). V was clipped by 6 bases and J by 3 bases, with 14 bases between them. The CDR3: CASRSSGIYTGELFF. In DNA, the CDR3 is TGTGCCAGTAGATCCTCCGGGATTTACACCGGGGAGCTGTTTTTT.

The chain has TRBV10-3 and TRBJ2-6; 8 nucleotides align to TRBD1. V gave up 0 bases and J gave up 0 bases; unmatched junction bases: 7. The CDR3 is 19 residues long. Germline CDR1 and CDR2: ENHRY and SYGVKD. As DNA, the CDR3 is TGTGCCATCAGTGAGTCGAACAGGGGGTCCATCTCTGGGGCCAACGTCCTGACTTTC. Its protein is CAISESNRGSISGANVLTF.

The V gene is TRBV29-1, the J gene TRBJ2-5; TRBD1 aligns across 7 bases. Germline V gives CDR1 SQVTM, CDR2 ANQGSEA. The CDR3 consists of 13 residues. Germline trimming cut 4 bases from V and 5 bases from J; bases unmatched to any gene: 7. CDR3 DNA sequence: TGCAGCGTTGCTAGGGGGCGTTCGGAGACCCAGTACTTC. Translating it yields CSVARGRSETQYF.

Note on this clone: The same CDR3 arises from other DNA sequences in this sample as well. The genes are TRBV27 and TRBJ2-7; the match to TRBD1 covers 9 bases. The CDR3 runs to 14 residues. The germline gives CDR1 MNHEY, CDR2 SMNVEV (reference sequence). The V gene end was trimmed by 4 bases and the J gene end by 2 bases; junction bases not matched to a gene: 3. CDR3 bases: TGTGCCAGCAGTTCGGGACAGGGCCCCTACGAGCAGTACTTC. This sequence encodes CASSSGQGPYEQYF.

This sequence joins TRBV7-9 and TRBJ2-3; D uncertain. This CDR3 comprises 15 residues. Per the germline V gene, CDR1 is SEHNR and CDR2 is FQNEAQ (reference sequence). V was pared by 5 bases and J by 1 base, with 13 bases between. The CDR3 here is CASSRRPRGTDTQYF. CDR3 DNA: TGTGCCAGCAGCCGCCGCCCCAGAGGCACAGATACGCAGTATTTT.

By sample share, this clone is medium-sized. V usage is TRBV29-1 and J usage is TRBJ2-1; TRBD2 matches 8 bases. This CDR3 has 18 amino acids. V lost 1 base and J lost 4; bases outside the gene matches: 15. CDR1 and CDR2 from the germline V gene are SQVTM and ANQGSEA. As DNA, the CDR3 is TGCAGCGTTGAAGGACTAGCGAGAGTTAAATATTCTTACAATGAGCAGTTCTTC. It codes for CSVEGLARVKYSYNEQFF.

This clone has a handful of counts. The chain has TRBV27 and TRBJ2-1; D perhaps matches TRBD2 (6 bases). From germline, CDR1 is MNHEY and CDR2 SMNVEV (reference sequence). V was trimmed by 5 bases and J by 0 bases, leaving 17 bases between them. The CDR3 spans 17 residues. CDR3: CASSRSIAGSSYNEQFF. The CDR3 bases are TGTGCCAGCAGTAGGTCCATTGCGGGGAGCTCCTACAATGAGCAGTTCTTC.

This clone has just a few counts. The CDR3 here is CASSIATTDEAFF. The DNA of the CDR3 is TGTGCCAGTAGTATAGCTACGACGGACGAAGCTTTCTTT. V gene TRBV19 combines with J gene TRBJ1-1, with D unclear. The CDR3 is 13 amino acids. V was clipped by 1 base and J by 8 bases, with 11 bases between them. Germline lookup yields CDR1 LNHDA and CDR2 SQIVND (reference sequence).

This chain uses TRBV14 with TRBJ1-2; weak D call: TRBD1 (5 bases). This CDR3 region has 13 residues. Trimming pared 2 bases from V and 5 bases from J, leaving 9 bases between. Per germline, CDR1 SGHDN and CDR2 FVKESK. The CDR3 reads CASSQTRQYGYTF. Here the CDR3 DNA reads TGTGCCAGCAGCCAAACTCGACAGTATGGCTACACCTTC.

This clone was seen a handful of times. This CDR3 is CASSVGHRTSTDTQYF. DNA of the CDR3: TGTGCCAGCAGCGTAGGTCATCGGACTAGCACAGATACGCAGTATTTT. The rearrangement links TRBV9 to TRBJ2-3; a possible D gene is TRBD2 (5 bases). The CDR3 is 16 amino acids. The ends were cut back, 0 bases at V and 0 bases at J, with 11 bases in the middle. CDR1 and CDR2 from the germline V gene are SGDLS and YYNGEE.

The V call is TRBV6-1, the J call TRBJ1-1; D is ambiguous. The CDR3 spans 14 residues. The germline V and J ends were trimmed by 2 bases and 1 base, with 8 bases remaining between them. Germline assignment: CDR1 MNHNS and CDR2 SASEGT. The CDR3, as DNA: TGTGCCAGCAGTGAATATAATGGGAACACTGAAGCTTTCTTT. Translating it yields CASSEYNGNTEAFF.

This clone was counted only a few times. V and J are TRBV9 and TRBJ2-1; D remains unclear. This CDR3 is 14 amino acids long. The germline V gene encodes CDR1 SGDLS and CDR2 YYNGEE. V lost 0 bases, J lost 5 bases, and 9 bases lay in between. Written as DNA, the CDR3 is TGTGCCAGCAGCGTAGGCCGGGTAGACAATGAGCAGTTCTTC. It codes for CASSVGRVDNEQFF.

A single count supports this clone. The V call is TRBV6-1, the J call TRBJ2-3; D is possibly TRBD1 (5 bases). This CDR3 is built from 14 residues. V lost 6 bases and J 0 bases, leaving 10 bases between the germline ends. CDR1 is MNHNS, CDR2 SASEGT, per germline. CDR3 in amino acids: CASRVQGSTDTQYF. For the CDR3, the DNA is TGTGCCAGCAGAGTCCAGGGTAGCACAGATACGCAGTATTTT.

The V call is TRBV29-1, the J call TRBJ1-4; D might be TRBD1 (5 bases). The germline gives CDR1 SQVTM, CDR2 ANQGSEA. V was trimmed by 7 bases and J by 8 bases, leaving 14 bases between them. The CDR3 has 12 residues. The CDR3 sequence is CSATDPGEKLFF. In DNA, the CDR3 is TGCAGCGCCACTGACCCAGGGGAAAAACTGTTTTTT.

The chain recombines TRBV10-3 with TRBJ1-1, with TRBD1 identical over 8 bases. Germline V gene data show CDR1 as ENHRY and CDR2 as SYGVKD. V gave up 6 bases and J gave up 11 bases; unmatched junction bases: 20. The CDR3 has 16 residues. Here the CDR3 DNA reads TGTGCCATCAGGCAGAATCCGGGACAGGTCAACTCTTGGGCTTTCTTT. Translating it yields CAIRQNPGQVNSWAFF.

This clone was found once. The chain is built from TRBV5-1 and TRBJ2-5; 9 bases are shared with TRBD1. Germline V gives CDR1 SGHRS, CDR2 YFSETQ. This CDR3 is built from 16 residues. V was pared by 3 bases and J by 5 bases, with 11 bases of the junction left unmatched. The CDR3 loop reads CASSSGLQGAGETQYF. The CDR3 DNA sequence: TGCGCCAGCAGCTCGGGCTTACAGGGGGCAGGGGAGACCCAGTACTTC.